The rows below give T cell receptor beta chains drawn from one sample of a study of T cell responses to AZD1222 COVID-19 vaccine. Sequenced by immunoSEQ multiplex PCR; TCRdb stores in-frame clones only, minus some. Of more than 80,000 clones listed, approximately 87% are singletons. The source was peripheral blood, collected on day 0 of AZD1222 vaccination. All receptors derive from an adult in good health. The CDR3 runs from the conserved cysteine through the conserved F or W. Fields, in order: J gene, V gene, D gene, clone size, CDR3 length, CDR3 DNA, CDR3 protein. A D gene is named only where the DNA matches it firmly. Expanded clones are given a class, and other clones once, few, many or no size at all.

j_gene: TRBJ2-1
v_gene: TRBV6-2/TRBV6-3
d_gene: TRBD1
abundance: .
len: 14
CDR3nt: TGTGCCAGCACCCCCAGGACAGGCGGAGATGAGCAGTTCTTC
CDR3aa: CASTPRTGGDEQFF

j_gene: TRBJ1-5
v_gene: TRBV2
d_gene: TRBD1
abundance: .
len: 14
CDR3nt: TGTGCCAGCCGTCAGGGGGCGCGTCACCAGCCCCAGCATTTT
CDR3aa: CASRQGARHQPQHF

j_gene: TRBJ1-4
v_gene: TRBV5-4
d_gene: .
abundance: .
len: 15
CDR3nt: TGTGCCAGCAGCGTCAGTCAGGGGAGGAGTGAAAAACTGTTTTTT
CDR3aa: CASSVSQGRSEKLFF

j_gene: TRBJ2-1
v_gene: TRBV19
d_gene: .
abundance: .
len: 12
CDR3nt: TGTGCCAGTAGTAGCTCGGACAGTGAGCAGTTCTTC
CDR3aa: CASSSSDSEQFF

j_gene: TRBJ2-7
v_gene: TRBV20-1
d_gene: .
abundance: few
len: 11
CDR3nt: TGCAGTGCTAGCGGGAGCTACGAGCAGTACTTC
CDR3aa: CSASGSYEQYF

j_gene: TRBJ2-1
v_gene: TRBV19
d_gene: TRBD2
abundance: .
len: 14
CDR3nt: TGTGCCAGTAGTATATCTAGCGGAAACAATGAGCAGTTCTTC
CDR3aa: CASSISSGNNEQFF

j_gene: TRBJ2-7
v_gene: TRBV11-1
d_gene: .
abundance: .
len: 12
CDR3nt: TGTGCCAGCAGCTGGGACGCCTACGAGCAGTACTTC
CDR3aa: CASSWDAYEQYF

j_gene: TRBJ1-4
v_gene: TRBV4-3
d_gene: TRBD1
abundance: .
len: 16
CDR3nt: TGCGCCAGCAGCCAAGATCAGGCAGGGGGGGATGAAAAACTGTTTTTT
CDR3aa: CASSQDQAGGDEKLFF

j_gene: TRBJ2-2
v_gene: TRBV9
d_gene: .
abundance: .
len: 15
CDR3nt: TGTGCCAGCAGCGTCCTAGAAACGAACACCGGGGAGCTGTTTTTT
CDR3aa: CASSVLETNTGELFF

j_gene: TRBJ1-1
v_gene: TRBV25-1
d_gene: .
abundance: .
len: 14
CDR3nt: TGTGCCAGCAGTCGGGTTGGCTTGGGAACTGAAGCTTTCTTT
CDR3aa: CASSRVGLGTEAFF

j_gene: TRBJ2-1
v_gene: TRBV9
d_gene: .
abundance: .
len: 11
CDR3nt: TGTGCCAGCAGCCCTGGAGAAAGGCAGTTCTTC
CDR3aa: CASSPGERQFF

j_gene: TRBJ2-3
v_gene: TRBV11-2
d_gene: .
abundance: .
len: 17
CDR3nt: TGTGCCAGCAGCTTATCCCGACGGGGAAGGGAAACAGATACGCAGTATTTT
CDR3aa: CASSLSRRGRETDTQYF

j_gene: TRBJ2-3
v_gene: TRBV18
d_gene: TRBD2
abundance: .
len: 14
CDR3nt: TGTGCCAGCCAAAGACTAGCCGGTCCGGATACGCAGTATTTT
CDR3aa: CASQRLAGPDTQYF

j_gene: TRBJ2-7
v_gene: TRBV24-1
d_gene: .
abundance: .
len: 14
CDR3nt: TGTGCCACCAGTTTAGCAGGGGATCCCTACGAGCAGTACTTC
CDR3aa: CATSLAGDPYEQYF

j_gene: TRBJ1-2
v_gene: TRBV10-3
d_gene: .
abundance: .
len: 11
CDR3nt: TGTGCCATCGGGACGGCTTATGGCTACACCTTC
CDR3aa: CAIGTAYGYTF

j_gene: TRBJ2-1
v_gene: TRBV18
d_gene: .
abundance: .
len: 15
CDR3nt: TGTGCCAGCTCCCCCGACAGAGGCGGCTACAATGAGCAGTTCTTC
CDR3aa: CASSPDRGGYNEQFF

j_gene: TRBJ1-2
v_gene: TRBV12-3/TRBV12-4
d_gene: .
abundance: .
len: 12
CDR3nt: TGTGCCAGCAGTTTTGAAGGATCTGGCTACACCTTC
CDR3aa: CASSFEGSGYTF

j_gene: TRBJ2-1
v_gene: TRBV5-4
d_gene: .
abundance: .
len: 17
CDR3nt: TGTGCCAGCAGCTTGGTGAGTAGCGGACTCTCCTACAATGAGCAGTTCTTC
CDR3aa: CASSLVSSGLSYNEQFF

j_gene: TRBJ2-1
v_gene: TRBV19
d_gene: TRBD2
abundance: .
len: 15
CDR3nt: TGTGCCAGTAGCCCCGGGACTAGCGGGTACAATGAGCAGTTCTTC
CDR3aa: CASSPGTSGYNEQFF

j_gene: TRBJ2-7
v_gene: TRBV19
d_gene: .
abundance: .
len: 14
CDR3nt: TGTGCCAGTAGTATTCCCGGATTAAAGCACGAGCAGTACTTC
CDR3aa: CASSIPGLKHEQYF

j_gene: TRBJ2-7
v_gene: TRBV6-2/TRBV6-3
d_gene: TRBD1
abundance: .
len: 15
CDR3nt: TGTGCCAGCAGTTACACGACAGGGTTCACCTACGAGCAGTACTTC
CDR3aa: CASSYTTGFTYEQYF

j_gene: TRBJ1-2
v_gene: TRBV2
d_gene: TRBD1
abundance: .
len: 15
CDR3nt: TGTGCCAGCAGTGCTATAGGACAGGGGGTAAACGGCTACACCTTC
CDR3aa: CASSAIGQGVNGYTF

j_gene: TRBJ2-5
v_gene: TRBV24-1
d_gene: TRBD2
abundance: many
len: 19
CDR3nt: TGTGCCACCAGTGATTTGACAGGGAGGCTAGCGGGAGACCCAGAGACCCAGTACTTC
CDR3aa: CATSDLTGRLAGDPETQYF

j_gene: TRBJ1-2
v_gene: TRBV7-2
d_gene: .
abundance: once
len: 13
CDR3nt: TGTGCCAGCAGCTTAAACAGCTACTATGGCTACACCTTC
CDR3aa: CASSLNSYYGYTF

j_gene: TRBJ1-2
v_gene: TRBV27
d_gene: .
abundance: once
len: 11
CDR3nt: TGTGCCAGCAGTCCGAAGGGGGGAACCACCTTC
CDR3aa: CASSPKGGTTF

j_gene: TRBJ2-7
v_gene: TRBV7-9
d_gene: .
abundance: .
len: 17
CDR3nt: TGTGCCAGCAGCCCCCTTTCGGAAGGCCTGCAGCACTACGAGCAGTACTTC
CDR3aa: CASSPLSEGLQHYEQYF

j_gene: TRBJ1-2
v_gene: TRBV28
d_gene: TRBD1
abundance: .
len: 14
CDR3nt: TGTGCCACCCATGAGACAGGGTTAAACTATGGCTACACCTTC
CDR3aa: CATHETGLNYGYTF

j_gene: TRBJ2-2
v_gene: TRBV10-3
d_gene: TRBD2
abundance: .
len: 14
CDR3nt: TGTGCCGCCAGACTAGCGGTGAACACCGGGGAGCTGTTTTTT
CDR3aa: CAARLAVNTGELFF

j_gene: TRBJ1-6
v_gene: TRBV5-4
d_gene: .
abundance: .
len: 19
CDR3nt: TGTGCCAGCAGCACAAACCGGGGGACACCTAGCTCCTATAATTCACCCCTCCACTTT
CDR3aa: CASSTNRGTPSSYNSPLHF

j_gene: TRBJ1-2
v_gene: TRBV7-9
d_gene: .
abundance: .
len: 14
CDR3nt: TGTGCCAGCAGCTCACCGGGACCCCAAGTTGGCTACACCTTC
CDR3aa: CASSSPGPQVGYTF

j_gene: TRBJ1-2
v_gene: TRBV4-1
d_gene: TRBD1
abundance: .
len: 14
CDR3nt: TGCGCCAGCAGCCAAGTAGGACAGGGTGATGGCTACACCTTC
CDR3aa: CASSQVGQGDGYTF

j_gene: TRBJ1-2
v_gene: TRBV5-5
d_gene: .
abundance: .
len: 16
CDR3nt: TGTGCCAGCAGCTTGGCTGGGACGGGGATCCTCTATGGCTACACCTTC
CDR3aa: CASSLAGTGILYGYTF

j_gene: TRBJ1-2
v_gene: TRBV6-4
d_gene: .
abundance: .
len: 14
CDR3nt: TGTGCCAGCAGCGAAGGGGGTTTGAACTATGGCTACACCTTC
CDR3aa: CASSEGGLNYGYTF

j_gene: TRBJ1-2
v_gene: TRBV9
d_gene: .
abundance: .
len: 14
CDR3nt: TGTGCCAGCAGCGTCGCGGACAGTAACTATGGCTACACCTTC
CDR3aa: CASSVADSNYGYTF

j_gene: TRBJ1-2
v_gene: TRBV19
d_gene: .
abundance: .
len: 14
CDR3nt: TGTGCCAGTAGTATAAGTCCACTCGGCTATGGCTACACCTTC
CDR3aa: CASSISPLGYGYTF

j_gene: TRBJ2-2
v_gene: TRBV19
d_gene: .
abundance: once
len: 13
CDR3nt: TGTGCCAGTAGTATCCCCCCACCCGGGGAGCTGTTTTTT
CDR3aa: CASSIPPPGELFF

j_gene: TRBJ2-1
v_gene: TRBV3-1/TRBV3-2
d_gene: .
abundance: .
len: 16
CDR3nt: TGTGCCAGCAGCCAAGAGTTACGGGAGTCCTACAATGAGCAGTTCTTC
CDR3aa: CASSQELRESYNEQFF

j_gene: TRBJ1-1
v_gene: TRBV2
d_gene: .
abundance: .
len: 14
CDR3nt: TGTGCCAGCAGTGAATCTCAGATGAACACTGAAGCTTTCTTT
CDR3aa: CASSESQMNTEAFF

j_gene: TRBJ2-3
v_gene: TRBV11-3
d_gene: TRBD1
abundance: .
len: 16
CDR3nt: TGTGCCAGCAGCTTAAACAGGGGACGCCTCACAGATACGCAGTATTTT
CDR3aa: CASSLNRGRLTDTQYF

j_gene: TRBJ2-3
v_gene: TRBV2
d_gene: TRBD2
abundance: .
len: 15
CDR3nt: TGTGCCAGCAGTGAAGGGGGAGGGTGGACAGATACGCAGTATTTT
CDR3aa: CASSEGGGWTDTQYF

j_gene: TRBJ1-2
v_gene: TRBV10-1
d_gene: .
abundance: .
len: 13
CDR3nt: TGCGCCAGCAGTGTGGGGCCCGGTGGTGGCTACACCTTC
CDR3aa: CASSVGPGGGYTF

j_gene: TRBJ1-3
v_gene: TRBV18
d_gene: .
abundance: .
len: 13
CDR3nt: TGTGCCAGCTCACTAGGGACGGGAAACACCATATATTTT
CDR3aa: CASSLGTGNTIYF

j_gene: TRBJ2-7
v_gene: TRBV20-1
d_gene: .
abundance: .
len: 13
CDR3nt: TGCAGTGCTAGTGCGCGGGCTGGCTACGAGCAGTACTTC
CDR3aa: CSASARAGYEQYF

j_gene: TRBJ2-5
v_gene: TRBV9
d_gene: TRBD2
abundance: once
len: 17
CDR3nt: TGTGCCAGCAGCGTCCTCGGACTAGCGGGAGGTGGGGAGACCCAGTACTTC
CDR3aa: CASSVLGLAGGGETQYF

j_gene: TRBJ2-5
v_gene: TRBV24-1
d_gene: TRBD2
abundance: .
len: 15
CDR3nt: TGTGCCACCAGTGACCCCTCCGGGGAGGGGGAGACCCAGTACTTC
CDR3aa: CATSDPSGEGETQYF

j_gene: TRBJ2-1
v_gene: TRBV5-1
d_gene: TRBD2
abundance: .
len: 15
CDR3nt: TGCGCCAGCAGCTTGGTTAGCGGGACCTACAATGAGCAGTTCTTC
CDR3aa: CASSLVSGTYNEQFF

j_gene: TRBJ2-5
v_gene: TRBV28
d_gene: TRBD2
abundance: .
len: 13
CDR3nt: TGTGCCTCCCAGGTCGGGGGGCAAGAGACCCAGTACTTC
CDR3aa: CASQVGGQETQYF

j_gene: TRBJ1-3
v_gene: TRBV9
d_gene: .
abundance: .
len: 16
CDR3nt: TGTGCCAGCAGAAGGGAGGTAGATTGGTCTGGAAACACCATATATTTT
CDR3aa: CASRREVDWSGNTIYF

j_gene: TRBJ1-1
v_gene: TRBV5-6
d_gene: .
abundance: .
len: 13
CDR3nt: TGTGCCAGCAGCTTGGCCGGCGAAGGGGGAGCTTTCTTT
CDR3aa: CASSLAGEGGAFF

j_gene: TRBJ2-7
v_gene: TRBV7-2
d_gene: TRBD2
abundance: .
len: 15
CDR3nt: TGTGCCAGCAGCCTCACTAGCGGGAGTCAGTACGAGCAGTACTTC
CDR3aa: CASSLTSGSQYEQYF

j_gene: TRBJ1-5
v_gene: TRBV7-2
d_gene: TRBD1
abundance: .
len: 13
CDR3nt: TGTGCCAGCAGCTTGGACAGGGGTCGGCCCCAGCATTTT
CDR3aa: CASSLDRGRPQHF

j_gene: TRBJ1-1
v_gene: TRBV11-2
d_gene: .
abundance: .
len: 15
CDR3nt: TGTGCCAGCAGCTTAGTGAGGGGGGAGAACACTGAAGCTTTCTTT
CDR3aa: CASSLVRGENTEAFF

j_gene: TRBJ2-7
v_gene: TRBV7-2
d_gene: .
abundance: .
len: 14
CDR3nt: TGTGCCAGCAAACAAACAGGGACCCGCTACGAGCAGTACTTC
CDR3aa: CASKQTGTRYEQYF

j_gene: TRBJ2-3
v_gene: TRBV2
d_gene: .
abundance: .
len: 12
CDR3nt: TGTGCCAGCAGTGAACTAATTCAAACGCAGTATTTT
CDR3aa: CASSELIQTQYF

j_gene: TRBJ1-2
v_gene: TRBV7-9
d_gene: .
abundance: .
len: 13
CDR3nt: TGTGCCAGCAGCTTAGAGGAGACCTATGGCTACACCTTC
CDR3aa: CASSLEETYGYTF

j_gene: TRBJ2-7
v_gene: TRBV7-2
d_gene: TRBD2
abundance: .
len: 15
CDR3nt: TGTGCCAGCAGTTCGAGGACTAGTTCTTCCTACGAGCAGTACTTC
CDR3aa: CASSSRTSSSYEQYF

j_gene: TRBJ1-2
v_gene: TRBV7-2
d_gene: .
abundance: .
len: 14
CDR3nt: TGTGCCAGCAGCTTAGAGGGACATAACTATGGCTACACCTTC
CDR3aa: CASSLEGHNYGYTF